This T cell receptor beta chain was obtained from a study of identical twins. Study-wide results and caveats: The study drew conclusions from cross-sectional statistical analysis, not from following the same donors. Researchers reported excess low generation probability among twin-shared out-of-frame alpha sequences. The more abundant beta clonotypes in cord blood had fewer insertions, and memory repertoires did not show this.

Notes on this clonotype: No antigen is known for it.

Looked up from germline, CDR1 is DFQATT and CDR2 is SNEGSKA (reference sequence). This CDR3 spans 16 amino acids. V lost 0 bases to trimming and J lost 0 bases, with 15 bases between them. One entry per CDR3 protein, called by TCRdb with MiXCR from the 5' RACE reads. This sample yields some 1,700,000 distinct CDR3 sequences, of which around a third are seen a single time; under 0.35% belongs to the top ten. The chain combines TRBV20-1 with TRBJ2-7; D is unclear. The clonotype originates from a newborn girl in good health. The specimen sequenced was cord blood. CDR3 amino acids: CSARDERLPGSYEQYF. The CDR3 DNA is TGCAGTGCTAGAGATGAGCGACTTCCAGGCTCCTACGAGCAGTACTTC.